This is a list of T cell receptor beta chains from one sample in a study of blood T cell repertoires in COVID-19. Repertoires were generated with immunoSEQ multiplex PCR, while TCRdb's copy carries only in-frame clones and drops some. Of 130,000 to 150,000 clones detected, roughly 84% appear once; the ten largest clones hold 5.5%. The specimen was PBMCs or T cells enriched from blood (not recorded which). The source of these receptors is a man aged 40-49 years with acute COVID-19. CDR3s include the opening cysteine and the closing phenylalanine or tryptophan. D genes are given only for firm matches. A clone size is listed for some rows: how often the clone was seen (once, few, many), or a class if it is expanded.

D: -; size: -; V: TRBV27; J: TRBJ2-7; DNA: TGTGCCAGCAGTTTATCGGAGGGAGATTACGAGCAGTACTTC; CDR3: CASSLSEGDYEQYF
D: -; size: once; V: TRBV6-5; J: TRBJ1-5; DNA: TGTGCCAGCAGCAGACAGAGCAATCAGCCCCAGCATTTT; CDR3: CASSRQSNQPQHF
D: TRBD1; size: -; V: TRBV5-1; J: TRBJ1-3; DNA: TGCGCCAGCAGCTTGGGGACAGGGAGCTTAGCTGGAAACACCATATATTTT; CDR3: CASSLGTGSLAGNTIYF
D: -; size: -; V: TRBV11-3; J: TRBJ1-1; DNA: TGTGCCAGCAGCTTAGATCGGAACACTGAAGCTTTCTTT; CDR3: CASSLDRNTEAFF
D: -; size: -; V: TRBV12-3/TRBV12-4; J: TRBJ2-3; DNA: TGTGCCAGCAGTTTAGAGAGGTGGGCGCAGTATTTT; CDR3: CASSLERWAQYF
D: -; size: -; V: TRBV7-8; J: TRBJ2-5; DNA: TGTGCCAGCAGCCCGATGCGGGACTCCCCACAAGAGACCCAGTACTTC; CDR3: CASSPMRDSPQETQYF
D: TRBD2; size: -; V: TRBV4-2; J: TRBJ2-3; DNA: TGTGCCAGCAGCCAAGTAATCCAGCGGGGGTTTAGGGCAGATACGCAGTATTTT; CDR3: CASSQVIQRGFRADTQYF
D: -; size: -; V: TRBV6-5; J: TRBJ1-4; DNA: TGTGCCAGCAGACAGCCCTTTAATGAAAAACTGTTTTTT; CDR3: CASRQPFNEKLFF
D: TRBD2; size: once; V: TRBV7-2; J: TRBJ2-5; DNA: TGTGCCAGCAGCTTCCCGGGGGGGGCCCAGTACTTC; CDR3: CASSFPGGAQYF
D: -; size: few; V: TRBV6-2/TRBV6-3; J: TRBJ1-3; DNA: TGTGCCAGCAGCAGAGGGTACGGCTCTGGAAACACCATATATTTT; CDR3: CASSRGYGSGNTIYF
D: -; size: once; V: TRBV11-3; J: TRBJ2-1; DNA: TGTGCCAGCAGCCCGGGAGAATCCAATGAGCAGTTCTTC; CDR3: CASSPGESNEQFF
D: -; size: -; V: TRBV10-1; J: TRBJ2-2; DNA: TGCGCCAGCAGGGGAGAAGCGAACACCGGGGAGCTGTTTTTT; CDR3: CASRGEANTGELFF
D: -; size: -; V: TRBV28; J: TRBJ1-4; DNA: TGTGCCAGCAGCCTTGTAGCGGGGAATGAAAAACTGTTTTTT; CDR3: CASSLVAGNEKLFF
D: -; size: -; V: TRBV11-2; J: TRBJ1-1; DNA: TGTGCCAGCAGCTTAAGGGGTGTGGTGGGAGCTTTCTTT; CDR3: CASSLRGVVGAFF
D: -; size: -; V: TRBV7-9; J: TRBJ1-3; DNA: TGTGCCAGCAGCTTAGCCCGGGACTTCCACTCTGGAAACACCATATATTTT; CDR3: CASSLARDFHSGNTIYF
D: -; size: once; V: TRBV30; J: TRBJ2-1; DNA: TGTGCCTGGATCCTACATCCCGGGACTTTTCACAATGAGCAGTTCTTC; CDR3: CAWILHPGTFHNEQFF
D: TRBD1; size: -; V: TRBV18; J: TRBJ1-6; DNA: TGTGCCAGCTCACCCGGGACAGGGGCGAATTCACCCCTCCACTTT; CDR3: CASSPGTGANSPLHF
D: TRBD1; size: -; V: TRBV27; J: TRBJ1-6; DNA: TGTGCCAGCAGTTTATCGCGACAGGGTGTAAATTCACCCCTCCACTTT; CDR3: CASSLSRQGVNSPLHF
D: -; size: -; V: TRBV24-1; J: TRBJ1-1; DNA: TGTGCCACCAGTGATTTCATGCGGTACCGGGGCACTGAAGCTTTCTTT; CDR3: CATSDFMRYRGTEAFF
D: TRBD2; size: -; V: TRBV5-1; J: TRBJ2-3; DNA: TGCGCCAGCAGCGGGGGACTAGCGGGGGGTGCCGCAGATACGCAGTATTTT; CDR3: CASSGGLAGGAADTQYF
D: TRBD1; size: -; V: TRBV11-2; J: TRBJ2-4; DNA: TGTGCCAGCAGCTTAAACCCGGGACAGGACAGGATTCAGTACTTC; CDR3: CASSLNPGQDRIQYF
D: -; size: -; V: TRBV4-1; J: TRBJ2-7; DNA: TGCGCCAGCAGCCATGTACTCAGGGCGAGCTCCTACGAGCAGTACTTC; CDR3: CASSHVLRASSYEQYF
D: TRBD2; size: -; V: TRBV4-3; J: TRBJ2-7; DNA: TGCGCCAGCAGCCAAGGACTAGCGGATAGCTCCTACGAGCAGTACTTC; CDR3: CASSQGLADSSYEQYF
D: TRBD1; size: -; V: TRBV5-4; J: TRBJ2-7; DNA: TGTGCCAGCAGCTCACGACAGGGATCCGAGCAGTACTTC; CDR3: CASSSRQGSEQYF
D: TRBD1; size: -; V: TRBV5-8; J: TRBJ1-4; DNA: TGTGCCAGCAGCGTCGGGACAGCAACTAATGAAAAACTGTTTTTT; CDR3: CASSVGTATNEKLFF
D: TRBD2; size: -; V: TRBV5-1; J: TRBJ2-3; DNA: TGCGCCAGCAGCCCAAGAGTGGCGGGAGAATCAGATACGCAGTATTTT; CDR3: CASSPRVAGESDTQYF
D: -; size: few; V: TRBV19; J: TRBJ1-5; DNA: TGTGCCAGTCAAAGAGGCGGAAGGTATGGGCCCCAGCATTTT; CDR3: CASQRGGRYGPQHF
D: -; size: -; V: TRBV7-8; J: TRBJ2-7; DNA: TGTGCCAGCAGGGTCCGACAGGACTTGGAGGAGCAGTACTTC; CDR3: CASRVRQDLEEQYF
D: -; size: -; V: TRBV5-5; J: TRBJ1-3; DNA: TGTGCCAGCAGCTTGGTGGTAGTTCGGAACACCATATATTTT; CDR3: CASSLVVVRNTIYF
D: -; size: -; V: TRBV7-6; J: TRBJ2-7; DNA: TGTGCCAGCAGCCCTACACCCGCAGGATCCTACGAGCAGTACTTC; CDR3: CASSPTPAGSYEQYF
D: TRBD2; size: few; V: TRBV5-1; J: TRBJ2-1; DNA: TGCGCCAGCAGCTTCGCGGGACTAGCGGGAGTCTACAATGAGCAGTTCTTC; CDR3: CASSFAGLAGVYNEQFF
D: TRBD1; size: -; V: TRBV6-6; J: TRBJ1-3; DNA: TGTGCCAGCAGCCCCTGGGACAGTGGAAACACCATATATTTT; CDR3: CASSPWDSGNTIYF
D: TRBD1; size: -; V: TRBV9; J: TRBJ2-4; DNA: TGTGCCAGCAGCGTAGGAGGGACAGGGTCTAGCCAGTACTTC; CDR3: CASSVGGTGSSQYF
D: -; size: -; V: TRBV14; J: TRBJ2-3; DNA: TGTGCCAGCAGCCAAGGTGCGGCGGGAGATACGCAGTATTTT; CDR3: CASSQGAAGDTQYF
D: TRBD2; size: -; V: TRBV9; J: TRBJ2-2; DNA: TGTGCCAGCAGCGTAGACCGGAGCGGGAGAGACACCGGGGAGCTGTTTTTT; CDR3: CASSVDRSGRDTGELFF
D: -; size: -; V: TRBV7-2; J: TRBJ2-1; DNA: TGTGCCAGCAGCATCCTGAACGGGAAGGATGAGCAGTTCTTC; CDR3: CASSILNGKDEQFF
D: TRBD1; size: -; V: TRBV6-2/TRBV6-3; J: TRBJ2-2; DNA: TGTGCCAGCAGTTACCGTGGGACAGGGGGAACCGGGGAGCTGTTTTTT; CDR3: CASSYRGTGGTGELFF
D: TRBD1; size: -; V: TRBV24-1; J: TRBJ1-5; DNA: TGTGCCACCAGTGTCGCCGGGACAGTAAAGAGTCAGCCCCAGCATTTT; CDR3: CATSVAGTVKSQPQHF
D: -; size: once; V: TRBV6-1; J: TRBJ2-3; DNA: TGTGCCAGCAGTGAATTGGGCGATACGCAGTATTTT; CDR3: CASSELGDTQYF